This T cell receptor beta chain was identified in a study of metastatic and nonmetastatic thyroid tumors. All patients reached thyroid surgery having received no treatment beforehand. At least ten counts were recorded for this clone. TCRdb called clones again from the PCR reads with MiXCR. The data show 30,000 to 40,000 clones, with 15% to 20% seen just once and around 18% held by the top ten. The V gene's germline CDR1 is LNHNV and CDR2 YYDKDF (reference sequence). This CDR3 has 15 residues. The germline V and J ends were trimmed by 1 base and 2 bases, with 10 bases remaining between them. The chain couples TRBV15 to TRBJ2-3, with D unclear. The source is a female donor with papillary thyroid cancer or a benign thyroid nodule (not recorded which). Some clones in this sample may be carry-over from other donors' samples. Sequencing used blood. The CDR3 DNA reads TGTGCCACCAGCAGAGCCCTTTTCAACACAGATACGCAGTATTTT. It specifies CATSRALFNTDTQYF. Full variable domain (rest looked up from reference TRBV15 and TRBJ2-3): DAMVIQNPRYQVTQFGKPVTLSCSQTLNHNVMYWYQQKSSQAPKLLFHYYDKDFNNEADTPDNFQSRRPNTSFCFLDIRSPGLGDTAMYLCATSRALFNTDTQYFGPGTRLTVL.